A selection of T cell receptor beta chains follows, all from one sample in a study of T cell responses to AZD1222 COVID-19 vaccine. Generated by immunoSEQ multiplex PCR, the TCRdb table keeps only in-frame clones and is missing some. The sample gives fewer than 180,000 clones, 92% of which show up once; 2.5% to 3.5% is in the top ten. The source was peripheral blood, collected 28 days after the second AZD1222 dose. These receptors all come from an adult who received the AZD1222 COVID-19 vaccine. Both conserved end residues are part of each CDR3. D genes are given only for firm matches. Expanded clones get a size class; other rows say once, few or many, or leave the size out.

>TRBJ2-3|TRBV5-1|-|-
CASSLYPGTDTQYF
TGCGCCAGCAGCTTGTATCCAGGGACAGATACGCAGTATTTT
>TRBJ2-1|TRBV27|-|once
CASSLWDTRSYNEQFF
TGTGCCAGCAGTTTATGGGACACCCGCTCCTACAATGAGCAGTTCTTC
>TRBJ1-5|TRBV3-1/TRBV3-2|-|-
CASSQGGSNQPQHF
TGTGCCAGCAGCCAAGGGGGGAGCAATCAGCCCCAGCATTTT
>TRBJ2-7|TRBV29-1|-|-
CSVVGPGPQISYEQYF
TGCAGCGTTGTGGGTCCAGGACCGCAGATCTCCTACGAGCAGTACTTC
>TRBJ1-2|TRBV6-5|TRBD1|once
CASSYEGGRPNYGYTF
TGTGCCAGCAGTTACGAAGGGGGCCGACCTAACTATGGCTACACCTTC
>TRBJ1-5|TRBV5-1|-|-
CASSLEGGQPQHF
TGCGCCAGCAGCTTGGAGGGAGGTCAGCCCCAGCATTTT
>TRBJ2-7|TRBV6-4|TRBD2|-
CATGLAGVTDEQYF
TGTGCCACCGGACTAGCGGGAGTCACCGACGAGCAGTACTTC
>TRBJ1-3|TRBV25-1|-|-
CASRDIGSSGNTIYF
TGTGCCAGCAGAGATATAGGGAGCTCTGGAAACACCATATATTTT
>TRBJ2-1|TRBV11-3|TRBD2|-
CASSLVLAGAPHRNEQFF
TGTGCCAGCAGCTTAGTCCTAGCGGGGGCCCCTCACAGGAATGAGCAGTTCTTC
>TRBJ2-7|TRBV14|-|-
CASSIKTAYEQYF
TGTGCCAGCAGCATAAAGACAGCCTACGAGCAGTACTTC
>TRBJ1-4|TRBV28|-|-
CASSFPSHGTRNEKLFF
TGTGCCAGCAGTTTTCCTTCCCACGGAACCCGGAATGAAAAACTGTTTTTT
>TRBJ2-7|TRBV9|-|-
CASSSGITAYEQYF
TGTGCCAGCAGTAGCGGAATCACCGCCTACGAGCAGTACTTC
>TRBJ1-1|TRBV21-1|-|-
CASSSNRVWTEAFF
TGTGCCAGCAGCAGCAACAGGGTCTGGACTGAAGCTTTCTTT